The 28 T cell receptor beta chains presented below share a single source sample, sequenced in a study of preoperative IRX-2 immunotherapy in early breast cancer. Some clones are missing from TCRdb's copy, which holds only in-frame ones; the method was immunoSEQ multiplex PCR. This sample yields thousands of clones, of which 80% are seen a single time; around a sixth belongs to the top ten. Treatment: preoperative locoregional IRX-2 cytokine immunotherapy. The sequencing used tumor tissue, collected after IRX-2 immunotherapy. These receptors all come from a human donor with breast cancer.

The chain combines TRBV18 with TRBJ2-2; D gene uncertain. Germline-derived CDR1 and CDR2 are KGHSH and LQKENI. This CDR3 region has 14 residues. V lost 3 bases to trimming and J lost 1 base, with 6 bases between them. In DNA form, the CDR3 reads TGTGCCAGCTCACCCGAGAGGAACACCGGGGAGCTGTTTTTT. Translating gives CASSPERNTGELFF. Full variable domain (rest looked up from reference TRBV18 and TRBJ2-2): NAGVMQNPRHLVRRRGQEARLRCSPMKGHSHVYWYRQLPEEGLKFMVYLQKENIIDESGMPKERFSAEFPKEGPSILRIQQVVRGDSAAYFCASSPERNTGELFFGEGSRLTVL.

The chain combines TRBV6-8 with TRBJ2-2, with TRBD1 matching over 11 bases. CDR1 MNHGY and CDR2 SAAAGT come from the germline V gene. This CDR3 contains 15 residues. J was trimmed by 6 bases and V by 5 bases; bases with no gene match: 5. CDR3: CASSRTGGESGELFF. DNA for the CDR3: TGTGCCAGCAGTCGGACAGGGGGCGAATCCGGGGAGCTGTTTTTT.

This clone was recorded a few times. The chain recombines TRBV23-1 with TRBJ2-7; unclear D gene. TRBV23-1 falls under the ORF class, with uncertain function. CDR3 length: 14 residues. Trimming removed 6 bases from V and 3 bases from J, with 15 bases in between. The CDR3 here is CASSQASDGYEQYF. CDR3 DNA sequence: TGCGCCAGCAGCCAAGCCTCGGACGGCTACGAGCAGTACTTC.

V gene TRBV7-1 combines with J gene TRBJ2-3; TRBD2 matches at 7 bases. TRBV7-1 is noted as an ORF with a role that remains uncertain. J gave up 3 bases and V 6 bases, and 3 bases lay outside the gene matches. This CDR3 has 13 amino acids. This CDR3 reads CASRASGTDTQYF. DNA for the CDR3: TGTGCCAGCAGAGCTAGCGGAACAGATACGCAGTATTTT.

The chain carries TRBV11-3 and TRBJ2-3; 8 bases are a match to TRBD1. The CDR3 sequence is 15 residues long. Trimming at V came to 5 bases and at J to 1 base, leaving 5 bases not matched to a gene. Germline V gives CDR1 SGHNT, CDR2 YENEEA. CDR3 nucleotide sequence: TGTGCCAGCAGCACAAGGGGACAGGGCACAGATACGCAGTATTTT. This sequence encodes CASSTRGQGTDTQYF. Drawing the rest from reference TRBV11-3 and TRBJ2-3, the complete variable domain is EAGVVQSPRYKIIEKKQPVAFWCNPISGHNTLYWYLQNLGQGPELLIRYENEEAVDDSQLPKDRFSAERLKGVDSTLKIQPAELGDSAVYLCASSTRGQGTDTQYFGPGTRLTVL.

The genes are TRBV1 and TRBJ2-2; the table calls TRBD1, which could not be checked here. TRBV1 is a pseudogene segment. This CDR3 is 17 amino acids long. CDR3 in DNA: TGCGCCAGCAGCTTAGGCAGGGGGGAAGCGAACACCGGGGAGCTGTTTTTT. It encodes CASSLGRGEANTGELFF.

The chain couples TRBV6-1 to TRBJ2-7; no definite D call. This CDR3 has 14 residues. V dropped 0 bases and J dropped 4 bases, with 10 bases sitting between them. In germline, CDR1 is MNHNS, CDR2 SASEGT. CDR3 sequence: CASSEALSNYEQYF. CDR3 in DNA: TGTGCCAGCAGTGAAGCTCTCTCCAATTACGAGCAGTACTTC.

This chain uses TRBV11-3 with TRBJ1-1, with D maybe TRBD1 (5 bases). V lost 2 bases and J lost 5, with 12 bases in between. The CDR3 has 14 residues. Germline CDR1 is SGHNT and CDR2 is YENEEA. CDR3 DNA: TGTGCCAGCAGCTTAATGGGGCCTGAAACTGAAGCTTTCTTT. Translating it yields CASSLMGPETEAFF.

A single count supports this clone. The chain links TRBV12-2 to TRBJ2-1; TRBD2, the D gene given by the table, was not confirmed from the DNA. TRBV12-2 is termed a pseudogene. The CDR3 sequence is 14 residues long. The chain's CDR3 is CASFSGSMYNEQFF. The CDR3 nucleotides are TGTGCCAGTTTTAGCGGGTCGATGTACAATGAGCAGTTCTTC.

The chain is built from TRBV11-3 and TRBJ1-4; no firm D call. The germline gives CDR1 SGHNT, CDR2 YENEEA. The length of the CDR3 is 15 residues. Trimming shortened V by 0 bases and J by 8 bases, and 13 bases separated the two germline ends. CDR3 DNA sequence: TGTGCCAGCAGCTTAGACGGTCCCCCACGGGAAAAACTGTTTTTT. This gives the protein CASSLDGPPREKLFF.

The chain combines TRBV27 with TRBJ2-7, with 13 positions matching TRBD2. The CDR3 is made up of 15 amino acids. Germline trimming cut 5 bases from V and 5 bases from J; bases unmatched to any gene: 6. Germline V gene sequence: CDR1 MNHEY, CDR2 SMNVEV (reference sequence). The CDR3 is CASSLRLAGGNEQYF. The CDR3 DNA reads TGTGCCAGCAGTCTCCGACTAGCGGGGGGCAACGAGCAGTACTTC.

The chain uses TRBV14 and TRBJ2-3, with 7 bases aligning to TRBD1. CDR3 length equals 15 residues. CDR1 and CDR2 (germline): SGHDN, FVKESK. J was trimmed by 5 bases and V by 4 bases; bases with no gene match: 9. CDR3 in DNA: TGTGCCAGCAGCCCCTTAGGGGGCTTCGGAGATACGCAGTATTTT. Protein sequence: CASSPLGGFGDTQYF.

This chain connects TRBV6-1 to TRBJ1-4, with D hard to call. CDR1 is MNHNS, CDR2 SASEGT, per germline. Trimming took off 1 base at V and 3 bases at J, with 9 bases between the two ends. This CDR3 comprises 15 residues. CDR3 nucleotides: TGTGCCAGCAGTGAAGGCGGTCTTGCTAATGAAAAACTGTTTTTT. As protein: CASSEGGLANEKLFF.

The CDR3 region has the DNA TGCGCCAGCAGCCAAGTCCTTGGGGAAGCTTTCTTT. Protein: CASSQVLGEAFF. This chain uses TRBV1 with TRBJ1-1. TRBV1 is labeled a pseudogene. This CDR3 contains 12 residues.

The CDR3 bases are TGTGCCAGCAGCCCGTATAGCGGGGACAACCAAGAGACCCAGTACTTC. This encodes CASSPYSGDNQETQYF. The rearrangement links TRBV11-3 to TRBJ2-5, with 8 positions matching TRBD2. CDR1 is SGHNT and CDR2 is YENEEA in the germline V gene. The ends lost 5 bases at V and 0 bases at J; junction bases unmatched: 8. The CDR3 is made up of 16 amino acids.

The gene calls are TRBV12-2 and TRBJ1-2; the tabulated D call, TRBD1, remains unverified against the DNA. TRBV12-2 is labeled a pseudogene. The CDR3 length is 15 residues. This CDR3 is CASRSPGDRADGYTF. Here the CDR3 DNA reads TGTGCAAGTCGCTCACCCGGTGACAGGGCGGATGGCTACACCTTC.

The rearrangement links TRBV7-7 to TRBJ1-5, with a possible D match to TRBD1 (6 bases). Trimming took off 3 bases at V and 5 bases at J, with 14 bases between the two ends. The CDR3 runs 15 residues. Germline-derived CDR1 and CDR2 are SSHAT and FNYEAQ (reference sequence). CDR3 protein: CASSLGETGYQPQHF. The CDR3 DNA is TGTGCCAGCAGCTTGGGCGAGACAGGCTATCAGCCCCAGCATTTT.

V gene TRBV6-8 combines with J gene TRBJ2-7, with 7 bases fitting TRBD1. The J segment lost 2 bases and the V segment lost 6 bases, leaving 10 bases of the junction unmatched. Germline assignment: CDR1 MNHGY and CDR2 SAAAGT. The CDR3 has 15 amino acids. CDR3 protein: CASRGSGQGAYEQYF. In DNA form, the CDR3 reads TGTGCCAGCAGGGGGTCGGGCCAGGGGGCCTACGAGCAGTACTTC.

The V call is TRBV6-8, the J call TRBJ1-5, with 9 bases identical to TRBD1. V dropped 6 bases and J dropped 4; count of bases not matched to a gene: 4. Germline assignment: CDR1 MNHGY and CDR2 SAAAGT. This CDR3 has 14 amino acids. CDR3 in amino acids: CASSQQGANQPQHF. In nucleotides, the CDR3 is TGTGCCAGCAGCCAACAGGGGGCGAATCAGCCCCAGCATTTT.

The CDR3 is CASSRGLAGGRGELFF. CDR3 DNA: TGCGCCAGCAGCCGAGGACTAGCGGGGGGCCGAGGGGAGCTGTTTTTT. V usage is TRBV5-1 and J usage is TRBJ2-2; 14 nucleotides line up with TRBD2. The V and J ends lost 4 bases and 8 bases, in that order; junction bases with no gene match: 7. This CDR3 spans 16 amino acids. The germline gives CDR1 SGHRS, CDR2 YFSETQ.

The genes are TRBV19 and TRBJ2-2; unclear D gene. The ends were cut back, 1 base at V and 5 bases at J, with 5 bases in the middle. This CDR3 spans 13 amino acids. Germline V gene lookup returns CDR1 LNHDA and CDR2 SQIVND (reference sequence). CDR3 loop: CASSIGLTGELFF. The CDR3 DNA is TGTGCCAGTAGTATAGGATTAACCGGGGAGCTGTTTTTT. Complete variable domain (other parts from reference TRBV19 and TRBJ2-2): DGGITQSPKYLFRKEGQNVTLSCEQNLNHDAMYWYRQDPGQGLRLIYYSQIVNDFQKGDIAEGYSVSREKKESFPLTVTSAQKNPTAFYLCASSIGLTGELFFGEGSRLTVL.

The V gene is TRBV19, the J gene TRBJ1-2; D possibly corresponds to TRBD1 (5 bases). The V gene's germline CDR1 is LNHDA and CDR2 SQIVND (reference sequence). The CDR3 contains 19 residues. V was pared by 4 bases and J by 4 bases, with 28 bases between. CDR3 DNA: TGTGCCAGTAGTAGGTTCAAGGGACCACTCCAGGGCTACTCCTATGGCTACACCTTC. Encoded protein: CASSRFKGPLQGYSYGYTF.

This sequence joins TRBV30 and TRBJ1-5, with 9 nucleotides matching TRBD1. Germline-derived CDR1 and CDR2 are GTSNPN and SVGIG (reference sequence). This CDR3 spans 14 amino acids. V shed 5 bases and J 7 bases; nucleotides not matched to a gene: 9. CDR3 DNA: TGTGCCTGGGGCAAGGGACAGGGAAGACAGCCCCAGCATTTT. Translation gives CAWGKGQGRQPQHF.

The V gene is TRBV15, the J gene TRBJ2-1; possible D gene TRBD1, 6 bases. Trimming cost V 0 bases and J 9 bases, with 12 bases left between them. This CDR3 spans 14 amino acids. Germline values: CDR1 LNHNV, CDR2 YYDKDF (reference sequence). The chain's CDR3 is CATSREQGNSEQFF. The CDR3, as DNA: TGTGCCACCAGCAGAGAACAGGGAAATTCTGAGCAGTTCTTC. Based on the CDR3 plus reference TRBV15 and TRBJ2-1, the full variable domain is DAMVIQNPRYQVTQFGKPVTLSCSQTLNHNVMYWYQQKSSQAPKLLFHYYDKDFNNEADTPDNFQSRRPNTSFCFLDIRSPGLGDTAMYLCATSREQGNSEQFFGPGTRLTVL.

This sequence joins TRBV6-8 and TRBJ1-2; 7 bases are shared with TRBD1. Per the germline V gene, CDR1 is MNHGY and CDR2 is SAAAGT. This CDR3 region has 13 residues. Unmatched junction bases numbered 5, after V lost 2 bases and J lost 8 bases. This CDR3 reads CASSYRQGKGYTF. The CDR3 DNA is TGTGCCAGCAGTTACCGACAGGGAAAAGGCTACACCTTC.

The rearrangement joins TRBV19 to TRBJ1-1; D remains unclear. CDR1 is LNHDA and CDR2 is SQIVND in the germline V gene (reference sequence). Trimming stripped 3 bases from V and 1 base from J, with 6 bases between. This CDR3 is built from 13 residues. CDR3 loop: CASSMESNTEAFF. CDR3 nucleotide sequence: TGTGCCAGTAGTATGGAATCGAACACTGAAGCTTTCTTT.

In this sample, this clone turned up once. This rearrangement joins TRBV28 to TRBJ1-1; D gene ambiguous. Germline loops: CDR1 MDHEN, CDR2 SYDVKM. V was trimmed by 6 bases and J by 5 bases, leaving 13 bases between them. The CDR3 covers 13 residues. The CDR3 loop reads CASRSWGRTEAFF. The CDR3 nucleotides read TGTGCCAGCAGGAGTTGGGGAAGGACTGAAGCTTTCTTT.

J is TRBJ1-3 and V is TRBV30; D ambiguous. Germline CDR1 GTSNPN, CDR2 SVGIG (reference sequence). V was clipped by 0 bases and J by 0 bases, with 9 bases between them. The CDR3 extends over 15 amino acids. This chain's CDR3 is CAWSVTLGSGNTIYF. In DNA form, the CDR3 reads TGTGCCTGGAGTGTAACATTGGGCTCTGGAAACACCATATATTTT.